The 15 T cell receptor beta chains below were found in one sample sequenced in a study of cytomegalovirus exposure and HLA in healthy donors. Primers included in the PCR were 60 Vbeta and 13 Jbeta primers. The table came from immunoSEQ multiplex PCR; TCRdb's copy has only in-frame clones and leaves some out. The sample lists about 120,000 clones, roughly 62% seen once, with 1.6% in the top ten. Specimen: PBMCs. These receptors originate from a man aged 25 to 40 in good health and CMV-seropositive.

The V gene is TRBV27, the J gene TRBJ2-3; TRBD2 agrees at 8 bases. The CDR3 has 16 amino acids. V trimming: 5 bases; J trimming: 3 bases; junction bases outside the gene matches: 10. The V gene's germline CDR1 is MNHEY and CDR2 SMNVEV (reference sequence). DNA for the CDR3: TGTGCCAGCAGTCCTTCAGCGGGAGAGGCAACAGATACGCAGTATTTT. Translating it yields CASSPSAGEATDTQYF.

This sequence joins TRBV7-3 and TRBJ2-1, with D tentatively TRBD2 (6 bases). This CDR3 spans 17 amino acids. The germline V and J ends were trimmed by 2 bases and 2 bases, with 16 bases remaining between them. Germline loops: CDR1 SGHTA, CDR2 FQGTGA. CDR3 nucleotides: TGTGCCAGCAGCTTATACGGGAGTCGGGGAACCTACAATGAGCAGTTCTTC. It codes for CASSLYGSRGTYNEQFF.

This rearrangement joins TRBV18 to TRBJ2-7; TRBD1 might be the D (6 bases). CDR3 length equals 14 residues. Germline CDR1 reads KGHSH; CDR2 reads LQKENI. V lost 6 bases and J 3 bases, leaving 15 bases between the germline ends. The CDR3: CASSPTGSFYEQYF. As DNA, the CDR3 is TGTGCCAGCTCCCCGACAGGTTCCTTCTACGAGCAGTACTTC.

The V call is TRBV7-6, the J call TRBJ2-5; no firm D call. The CDR3 has 13 residues. The V and J ends lost 8 bases and 2 bases respectively, with 12 bases between them. The germline CDR1 and CDR2 sequences are SGHVS and FNYEAQ. DNA for the CDR3: TGTGCCAGCGGAGAGGCGCGTCAAGAGACCCAGTACTTC. This sequence encodes CASGEARQETQYF.

This sequence joins TRBV7-9 and TRBJ2-2; TRBD1 agrees at 7 bases. V shed 9 bases, J shed 1 base, and the junction held 2 bases outside the gene matches. The CDR3 consists of 13 residues. Germline loops: CDR1 SEHNR, CDR2 FQNEAQ (reference sequence). CDR3 residues: CASGTVNTGELFF. The CDR3 nucleotides are TGTGCCAGTGGGACAGTGAACACCGGGGAGCTGTTTTTT. The variable domain in full, with the rest retrieved from reference TRBV7-9 and TRBJ2-2, is DTGVSQNPRHKITKRGQNVTFRCDPISEHNRLYWYRQTLGQGPEFLTYFQNEAQLEKSRLLSDRFSAERPKGSFSTLEIQRTEQGDSAMYLCASGTVNTGELFFGEGSRLTVL.

This chain uses TRBV15 with TRBJ2-5; 8 nucleotides agree with TRBD2. Germline V gene lookup returns CDR1 LNHNV and CDR2 YYDKDF (reference sequence). This CDR3 spans 13 amino acids. The trim removed 4 bases at V and 2 bases at J, leaving 0 bases unmatched. The CDR3 here is CATSKRGQETQYF. DNA for the CDR3: TGTGCCACCAGCAAGCGGGGGCAAGAGACCCAGTACTTC.

This clone has just a few counts. The V and J genes are TRBV10-2 and TRBJ2-3, with TRBD2 matching 16 bases. This CDR3 has 17 residues. Germline values: CDR1 WSHSY, CDR2 SAAADI. V lost 2 bases to trimming and J lost 9 bases; unmatched junction nucleotides: 8. CDR3 region: CASSEPGTSGRATTQYF. DNA of the CDR3: TGCGCCAGCAGTGAGCCAGGGACTAGCGGGAGGGCAACCACGCAGTATTTT.

The rearrangement uses TRBV4-2 and TRBJ2-3; 11 bases are a match to TRBD2. This CDR3 region has 18 residues. The V gene end was trimmed by 0 bases and the J gene end by 6 bases; junction bases not matched to a gene: 11. Germline lookup yields CDR1 LGHNA and CDR2 YNFKEQ. The DNA for the CDR3 is TGTGCCAGCAGCCAAGATGCTCTAGCGGGAGGAACCCGGGATACGCAGTATTTT. It specifies CASSQDALAGGTRDTQYF.

The chain is built from TRBV11-2 and TRBJ2-5, with 15 bases matching TRBD2. Germline V gene sequence: CDR1 SGHAT, CDR2 FQNNGV. V lost 5 bases and J lost 5; bases outside the gene matches: 9. The CDR3 sequence is 17 residues long. The CDR3 DNA reads TGTGCCAGCAGCCACAGGGGACTAGCGGGAGGAGGGGAGACCCAGTACTTC. It yields the protein CASSHRGLAGGGETQYF. The variable domain in full, with the rest retrieved from reference TRBV11-2 and TRBJ2-5, is EAGVAQSPRYKIIEKRQSVAFWCNPISGHATLYWYQQILGQGPKLLIQFQNNGVVDDSQLPKDRFSAERLKGVDSTLKIQPAKLEDSAVYLCASSHRGLAGGGETQYFGPGTRLLVL.

The CDR3 bases are TGTGCCAGCAGAACTCTCACAGGGTTTAGGGGAAACACCATATATTTT. Encoded protein: CASRTLTGFRGNTIYF. The chain carries TRBV28 and TRBJ1-3; D might be TRBD1 (6 bases). Germline CDR1 MDHEN, CDR2 SYDVKM. V was clipped by 6 bases and J by 4 bases, with 19 bases between them. The CDR3 has 16 residues. The whole variable domain, remainder taken from reference TRBV28 and TRBJ1-3, is DVKVTQSSRYLVKRTGEKVFLECVQDMDHENMFWYRQDPGLGLRLIYFSYDVKMKEKGDIPEGYSVSREKKERFSLILESASTNQTSMYLCASRTLTGFRGNTIYFGEGSWLTVV.

The chain links TRBV28 to TRBJ2-5; 9 bases match TRBD2. The germline V gene has CDR1 MDHEN and CDR2 SYDVKM. The CDR3 has 13 residues. V trimming: 6 bases; J trimming: 5 bases; junction bases outside the gene matches: 4. The CDR3 region is CASSRTSAETQYF. The CDR3 DNA follows: TGTGCCAGCAGCCGGACTAGCGCGGAGACCCAGTACTTC.

This clone came up a few times. This sequence joins TRBV2 and TRBJ1-4; the D is unclear. Trimming pared 5 bases from V and 8 bases from J, leaving 18 bases between. Germline V gives CDR1 SNHLY, CDR2 FYNNEI. The CDR3 covers 15 residues. Written as DNA, the CDR3 is TGTGCCAGCAGTCCCGCGCCGTCCTCTCTAGAAAAACTGTTTTTT. It codes for CASSPAPSSLEKLFF.

J is TRBJ2-5 and V is TRBV7-9; 14 nucleotides align to TRBD2. Germline CDR1 is SEHNR and CDR2 is FQNEAQ (reference sequence). V was clipped by 5 bases and J by 4 bases; unmatched bases: 3. CDR3 length: 15 residues. DNA of the CDR3: TGTGCCAGCAGCGCGGGACTAGCGGGAGCAGAGACCCAGTACTTC. Its protein product is CASSAGLAGAETQYF.

This chain uses TRBV5-5 with TRBJ2-5, with a tentative D call TRBD1 (6 bases). The germline V and J ends were trimmed by 4 bases and 1 base, with 11 bases remaining between them. Germline CDR1 SGHKS, CDR2 YYEKEE (reference sequence). There are 14 residues in the CDR3. In DNA form, the CDR3 reads TGTGCCAGCAGCCATCCCAGGGGCCAAGAGACCCAGTACTTC. Translating gives CASSHPRGQETQYF.

This clone was picked up one time. The chain carries TRBV10-3 and TRBJ2-1, with D perhaps TRBD2 (5 bases). There are 13 residues in the CDR3. Trimming took 3 bases from V and 10 from J, leaving 13 bases between them. Per the germline V gene, CDR1 is ENHRY and CDR2 is SYGVKD. CDR3 bases: TGTGCCATCAGTGAATCTCGAGGGTACGAGCAGTTCTTC. Protein product: CAISESRGYEQFF.